This TCR beta chain was sequenced during a study of blood T cells in healthy people across ages. This clonotype was picked up a small number of times. V was shortened by 7 bases and J by 2 bases, with 17 bases between the two germline ends. Germline V gene sequence: CDR1 SEHNR, CDR2 FQNEAQ (reference sequence). CDR3 size: 16 residues. A sample-barcoded 5' primer and a J-beta primer mix were used in a second PCR of roughly 6 to 12 cycles. Via MiXCR, TCRdb re-called the 5' RACE reads, giving one row per CDR3 protein. Of under 950,000 distinct CDR3 sequences listed, 22% were seen once; the top ten hold around a fifth.

This rearrangement joins TRBV7-9 to TRBJ1-4; D call uncertain. The TCR comes from a man in his sixties or seventies in good health. The sequenced sample was blood. CDR3 coding DNA: TGTGCCAGCATGCTTACGGCAGGCGGCACTAATGAAAAACTGTTTTTT. As protein: CASMLTAGGTNEKLFF.